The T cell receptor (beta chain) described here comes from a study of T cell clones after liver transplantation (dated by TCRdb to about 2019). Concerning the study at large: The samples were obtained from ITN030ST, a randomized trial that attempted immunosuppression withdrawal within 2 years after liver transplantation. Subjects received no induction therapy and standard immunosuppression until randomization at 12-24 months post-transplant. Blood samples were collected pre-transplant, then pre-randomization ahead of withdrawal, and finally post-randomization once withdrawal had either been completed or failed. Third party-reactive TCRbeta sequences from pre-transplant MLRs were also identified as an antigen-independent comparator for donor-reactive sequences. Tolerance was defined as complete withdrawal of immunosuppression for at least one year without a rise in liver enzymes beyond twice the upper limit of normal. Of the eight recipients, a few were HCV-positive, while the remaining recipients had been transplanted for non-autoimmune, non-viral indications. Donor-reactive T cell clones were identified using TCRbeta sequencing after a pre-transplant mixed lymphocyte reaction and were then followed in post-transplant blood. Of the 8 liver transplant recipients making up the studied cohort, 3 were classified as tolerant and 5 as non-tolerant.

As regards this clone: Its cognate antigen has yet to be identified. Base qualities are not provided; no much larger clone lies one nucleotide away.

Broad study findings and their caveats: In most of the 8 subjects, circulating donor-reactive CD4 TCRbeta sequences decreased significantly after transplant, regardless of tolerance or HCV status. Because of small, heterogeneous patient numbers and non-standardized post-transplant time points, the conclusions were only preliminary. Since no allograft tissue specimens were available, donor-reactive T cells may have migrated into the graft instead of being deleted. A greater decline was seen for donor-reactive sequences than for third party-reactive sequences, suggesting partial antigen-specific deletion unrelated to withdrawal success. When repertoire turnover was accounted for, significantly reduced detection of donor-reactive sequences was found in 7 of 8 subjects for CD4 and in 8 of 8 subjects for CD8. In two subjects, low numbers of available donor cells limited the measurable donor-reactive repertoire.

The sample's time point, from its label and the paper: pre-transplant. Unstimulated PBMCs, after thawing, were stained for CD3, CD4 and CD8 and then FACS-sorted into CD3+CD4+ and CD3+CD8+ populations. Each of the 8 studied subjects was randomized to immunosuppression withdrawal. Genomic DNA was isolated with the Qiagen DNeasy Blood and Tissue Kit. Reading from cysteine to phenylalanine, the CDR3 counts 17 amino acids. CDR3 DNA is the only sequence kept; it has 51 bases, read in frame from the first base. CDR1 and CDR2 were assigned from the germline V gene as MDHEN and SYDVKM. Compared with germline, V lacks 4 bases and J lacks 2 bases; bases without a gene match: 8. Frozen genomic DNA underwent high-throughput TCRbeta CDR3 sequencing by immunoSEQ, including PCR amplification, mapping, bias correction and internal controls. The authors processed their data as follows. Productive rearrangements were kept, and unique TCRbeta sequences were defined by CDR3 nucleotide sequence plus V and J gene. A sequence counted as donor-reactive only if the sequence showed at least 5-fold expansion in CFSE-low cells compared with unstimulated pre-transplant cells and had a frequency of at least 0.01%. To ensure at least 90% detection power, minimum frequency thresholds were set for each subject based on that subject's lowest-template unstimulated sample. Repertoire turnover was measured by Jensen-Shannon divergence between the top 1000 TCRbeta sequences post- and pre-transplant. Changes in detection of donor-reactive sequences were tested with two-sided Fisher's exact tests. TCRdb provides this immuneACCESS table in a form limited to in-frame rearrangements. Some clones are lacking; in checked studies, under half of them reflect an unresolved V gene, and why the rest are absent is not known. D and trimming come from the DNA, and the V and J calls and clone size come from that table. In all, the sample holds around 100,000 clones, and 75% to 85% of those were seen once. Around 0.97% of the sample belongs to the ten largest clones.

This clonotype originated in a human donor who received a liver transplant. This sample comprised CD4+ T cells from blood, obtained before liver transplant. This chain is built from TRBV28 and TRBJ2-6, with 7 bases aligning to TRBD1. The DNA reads TGTGCCAGCAGTTCTAGGAAGGGGGCAACTGGGGCCAACGTCCTGACTTTC. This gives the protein CASSSRKGATGANVLTF.